What follows are 9 T cell receptor beta chains derived from one specimen sequenced in a study of vaccination and CD4 T cells after COVID-19 (dated by TCRdb to the early 2020s). The library was built by means of PCR. The instrument was an Illumina iSeq 100. At the Johns Hopkins FTIC core, DNA from the cultured CD4+ T cells underwent TCR sequencing with the Oncomine TCR Beta short-read assay. Using fastp at Q25 and MiXCR, TCRdb reprocessed the public reads and kept productive beta chains. Each entry merges the rows of one CDR3 protein and shows their most common DNA and genes. This sample holds 10,000 to 15,000 distinct CDR3 sequences; roughly 50% were observed only once. Of the sample, around 24% is held by the ten largest clones. These receptors have no identified antigens. What this sample's treatment or condition label stands for: roughly 10-day PBMC culture with coronavirus spike peptide pools or control peptides (ViraFEST assay).

Material for sequencing was CD4+ T cells from blood, cultured in vitro. The receptor source for this set is a human donor who had recovered from COVID-19.

This sequence joins TRBV19 and TRBJ1-5, with 9 bases matching TRBD1. Germline CDR1 is LNHDA and CDR2 is SQIVND (reference sequence). This CDR3 has 15 residues. J was trimmed by 7 bases and V by 4 bases; bases with no gene match: 8. The CDR3 region is CASSTPDRGGQPQHF. DNA of the CDR3: TGTGCCAGTAGTACCCCGGACAGGGGAGGGCAGCCCCAGCATTTT.

V is TRBV6-1 and J is TRBJ1-2; D unresolved. Trimming left V 6 bases short and J 4 bases short, with 18 bases between. CDR1 is MNHNS and CDR2 is SASEGT in the germline V gene. The CDR3 contains 15 residues. CDR3 nucleotide sequence: TGTGCCAGCAGCCTCGACCCTACGCCCTCCTATGGCTACACCTTC. The encoded protein is CASSLDPTPSYGYTF.

This clonotype was picked up a small number of times. This chain joins TRBV6-5 and TRBJ1-1; 8 bases agree with TRBD1. The germline gives CDR1 MNHEY, CDR2 SVGAGI. The J segment lost 5 bases and the V segment lost 2 bases, leaving 1 base of the junction unmatched. The CDR3 has 13 amino acids. The CDR3 region is CASSYNRGTEAFF. CDR3 in DNA: TGTGCCAGCAGTTACAACAGGGGGACTGAAGCTTTCTTT.

The chain recombines TRBV6-5 with TRBJ2-3; D may correspond to TRBD1 or TRBD2 (5 bases each). Trimming pared 0 bases from V and 0 bases from J, leaving 10 bases between. Germline values: CDR1 MNHEY, CDR2 SVGAGI. This CDR3 comprises 16 residues. The CDR3 loop is CASSYSSGRSTDTQYF. The CDR3 nucleotides are TGTGCCAGCAGTTACTCCTCGGGACGCAGCACAGATACGCAGTATTTT.

The J gene is TRBJ1-2, the V gene TRBV7-2, with 11 bases matching TRBD1. The CDR3 has 14 amino acids. Germline CDR1 and CDR2: SGHTA and FQGNSA. Germline trimming cut 7 bases from V and 5 bases from J; bases unmatched to any gene: 6. The chain's CDR3 is CASTGQGAKYGYTF. The DNA for the CDR3 is TGTGCCAGCACCGGACAGGGGGCAAAGTATGGCTACACCTTC.

The rearrangement joins TRBV23-1 to TRBJ2-7; no clear D. TRBV23-1 is designated an ORF whose function remains uncertain. With 4 bases removed from V and 6 bases from J, the gap between germline ends came to 16 bases. The CDR3 runs 14 residues. DNA for the CDR3: TGCGCCAGCAGTCTCCGACACAAATCCCTCGAGCAGTACTTC. Translated: CASSLRHKSLEQYF.

The chain employs TRBV28 and TRBJ1-3; TRBD1 is a possible D gene (5 bases). Trimming shortened V by 7 bases and J by 6 bases, and 16 bases separated the two germline ends. The germline V gene encodes CDR1 MDHEN and CDR2 SYDVKM. The CDR3 is 14 amino acids. CDR3 region: CASTERGGENTIYF. The CDR3 DNA is TGTGCCAGCACCGAGAGGGGTGGGGAAAACACCATATATTTT.

This clonotype occurred a few times. J is TRBJ2-5 and V is TRBV6-2 or TRBV6-3; D is undetermined. Trimming took 7 bases from V and 6 from J, leaving 12 bases between them. CDR3 length: 12 residues. Looked up from germline, CDR1 is MNHEY and CDR2 is SVGEGT. CDR3 sequence reads: CASTPRNKTQYF. In nucleotides, the CDR3 is TGTGCCAGCACCCCCAGAAACAAGACCCAGTACTTC.

V gene TRBV24-1 combines with J gene TRBJ1-1; D is perhaps TRBD1 (6 bases). CDR3 length equals 15 residues. Deletions cut 3 bases from V and 0 bases from J, with 10 bases between. Germline loops: CDR1 KGHDR, CDR2 SFDVKD. CDR3 coding DNA: TGTGCCACCAGTGATCCGGACAGTATGAACACTGAAGCTTTCTTT. Protein: CATSDPDSMNTEAFF.